These 22 T cell receptor beta chains were all obtained from the same sample, sequenced in a study of T cell responses to AZD1222 COVID-19 vaccine. TCRdb keeps only in-frame clones here, not all; method: immunoSEQ multiplex PCR. The sample includes about 150,000 clones, approximately 90% of them seen just once. The sample in question was peripheral blood, obtained 28 days after the second AZD1222 dose. Receptors were obtained from an adult who received the AZD1222 COVID-19 vaccine.

This sequence joins TRBV18 and TRBJ1-5; D is ambiguous. This CDR3 has 16 residues. The germline V and J ends were trimmed by 2 bases and 0 bases, with 11 bases remaining between them. The V gene's germline CDR1 is KGHSH and CDR2 LQKENI. CDR3 nucleotides: TGTGCCAGCTCACCAGATCGGGGATATAGCAATCAGCCCCAGCATTTT. Residues: CASSPDRGYSNQPQHF.

The chain recombines TRBV28 with TRBJ1-5; possibly TRBD1 for D (6 bases). V was cut by 5 bases and J by 3 bases, with 20 bases left in between. The V gene's germline CDR1 is MDHEN and CDR2 SYDVKM. This CDR3 has 17 amino acids. CDR3 DNA: TGTGCCAGCAGTGATACCCTGGGAGGGGGGAACAATCAGCCCCAGCATTTT. This codes for CASSDTLGGGNNQPQHF. The full variable domain, rest sourced from reference TRBV28 and TRBJ1-5, is DVKVTQSSRYLVKRTGEKVFLECVQDMDHENMFWYRQDPGLGLRLIYFSYDVKMKEKGDIPEGYSVSREKKERFSLILESASTNQTSMYLCASSDTLGGGNNQPQHFGDGTRLSIL.

The chain combines TRBV14 with TRBJ1-1; 7 bases agree with TRBD1. Germline CDR1 and CDR2: SGHDN and FVKESK. The CDR3 has 14 amino acids. J lost 1 base, V lost 4 bases, and 3 bases had no gene match. CDR3 region: CASSPQGGNTEAFF. The CDR3 bases are TGTGCCAGCAGCCCCCAGGGGGGGAACACTGAAGCTTTCTTT.

The chain combines TRBV6-1 with TRBJ1-2; TRBD1 matches at 12 bases. Germline assignment: CDR1 MNHNS and CDR2 SASEGT. Germline trimming cut 4 bases from V and 3 bases from J; bases unmatched to any gene: 6. The CDR3 consists of 16 residues. The CDR3 sequence: CASSATGTGGHYGYTF. DNA of the CDR3: TGTGCCAGCAGTGCGACCGGGACAGGGGGCCACTATGGCTACACCTTC.

CDR3 sequence: CASSPPTGTNTEAFF. As DNA, the CDR3 is TGTGCCAGCAGCCCCCCGACAGGGACGAACACTGAAGCTTTCTTT. The chain is built from TRBV5-4 and TRBJ1-1; 7 bases agree with TRBD1. Germline V gene data show CDR1 as SGHNT and CDR2 as YYREEE (reference sequence). There are 15 residues in the CDR3. Unmatched junction bases numbered 7, after V lost 4 bases and J lost 1 base.

The chain is built from TRBV4-1 and TRBJ1-1; TRBD1 might be the D (6 bases). This CDR3 is built from 15 residues. Germline V gene sequence: CDR1 MGHRA, CDR2 YSYEKL. V lost 0 bases and J 5 bases, leaving 13 bases between the germline ends. The CDR3 sequence is CASSQDAGRGTEAFF. Written as DNA, the CDR3 is TGCGCCAGCAGCCAAGACGCAGGGAGGGGGACTGAAGCTTTCTTT.

This rearrangement joins TRBV4-1 to TRBJ1-5, with a weak D call TRBD1 (5 bases). Germline values: CDR1 MGHRA, CDR2 YSYEKL. The V and J ends lost 3 bases and 3 bases respectively, with 9 bases between them. The CDR3 consists of 14 residues. The CDR3 sequence: CASSHEGLNQPQHF. DNA for the CDR3: TGCGCCAGCAGCCACGAGGGGCTCAATCAGCCCCAGCATTTT.

The chain combines TRBV25-1 with TRBJ1-1; no clear D gene. CDR1 is MGHDK, CDR2 SYGVNS, per germline. V dropped 5 bases and J dropped 1 base, with 11 bases sitting between them. The CDR3 is made up of 14 amino acids. The CDR3 sequence: CASSYLAENTEAFF. CDR3 DNA: TGTGCCAGCAGTTACCTCGCCGAGAACACTGAAGCTTTCTTT.

The J gene is TRBJ2-7, the V gene TRBV6-5; 9 bases map to TRBD2. V was clipped by 2 bases and J by 1 base; unmatched bases: 6. The CDR3 consists of 16 residues. CDR1 MNHEY and CDR2 SVGAGI come from the germline V gene. In DNA, the CDR3 is TGTGCCAGCAGTTACAGTATCCTAGCGGGGTCCTACGAGCAGTACTTC. The encoded protein is CASSYSILAGSYEQYF.

In its sample, this clone was seen once. The gene calls are TRBV24-1 and TRBJ2-1, with 9 bases lining up with TRBD2. The CDR3 runs 16 residues. Germline CDR1 reads KGHDR; CDR2 reads SFDVKD. With 3 bases clipped from V and 4 bases from J, the junction kept 6 bases outside the gene matches. The CDR3 region is CATSDPQAGGYNEQFF. CDR3 bases: TGTGCCACCAGTGATCCCCAAGCGGGAGGATACAATGAGCAGTTCTTC.

V usage is TRBV5-1 and J usage is TRBJ2-1, with D uncertain. The CDR3 loop spans 15 amino acids. Germline values: CDR1 SGHRS, CDR2 YFSETQ. V shed 4 bases and J shed 0 bases, with 11 bases lying between them. The CDR3 loop is CASSATPGSYNEQFF. The CDR3 region has the DNA TGCGCCAGCAGCGCGACTCCGGGCTCCTACAATGAGCAGTTCTTC.

V is TRBV11-3 and J is TRBJ1-1; the D gene is possibly TRBD1 (6 bases). Trimming cost V 2 bases and J 1 base, with 8 bases left between them. Germline CDR1 SGHNT, CDR2 YENEEA. The CDR3 sequence is 14 residues long. The CDR3 sequence is CASSLRGANTEAFF. CDR3 bases: TGTGCCAGCAGCTTACGGGGGGCGAACACTGAAGCTTTCTTT.

The rearrangement uses TRBV6-4 and TRBJ2-1; TRBD2 matches at 16 bases. The CDR3 is 15 amino acids. V gave up 5 bases and J gave up 9 bases; unmatched junction bases: 4. The germline V gene encodes CDR1 MRHNA and CDR2 SNTAGT. Here the CDR3 reads CASSPGTSGRGEQFF. CDR3 bases: TGTGCCAGCAGTCCCGGGACTAGCGGGAGGGGTGAGCAGTTCTTC.

The rearrangement uses TRBV3-1 (or the pseudogene TRBV3-2) and TRBJ1-2; D unresolved. The CDR3 consists of 13 residues. V lost 1 base, J lost 4 bases, and 7 bases lay in between. Germline CDR1 is LGHDT and CDR2 is YNNKEL (reference sequence). The CDR3 coding sequence is TGTGCCAGCAGCCAAGTGACCGGCTATGGCTACACCTTC. Protein: CASSQVTGYGYTF.

The gene calls are TRBV6-1 and TRBJ2-2; 8 positions agree with TRBD2. Germline trimming cut 1 base from V and 4 bases from J; bases unmatched to any gene: 5. The germline V gene encodes CDR1 MNHNS and CDR2 SASEGT. This CDR3 contains 16 residues. In DNA, the CDR3 is TGTGCCAGCAGTGAAGAGGCGGGGGGAGGCACCGGGGAGCTGTTTTTT. Translated, it gives CASSEEAGGGTGELFF.

The J gene is TRBJ1-2, the V gene TRBV6-1, with D hard to call. Trimming cost V 0 bases and J 8 bases, with 7 bases left between them. CDR3 length: 12 residues. Germline CDR1 reads MNHNS; CDR2 reads SASEGT. The CDR3 bases are TGTGCCAGCAGTGAAGCCGCTGGGGGCTACACCTTC. Translating gives CASSEAAGGYTF.

The chain links TRBV12-3 or TRBV12-4 to TRBJ1-2; 7 nucleotides line up with TRBD1. J lost 4 bases, V lost 3 bases, and 2 bases had no gene match. The CDR3 covers 13 residues. DNA for the CDR3: TGTGCCAGCAGTTTCCGGGACAGCTATGGCTACACCTTC. Protein sequence: CASSFRDSYGYTF.

V usage is TRBV5-1 and J usage is TRBJ1-2, with TRBD1 identical over 8 bases. CDR1 and CDR2 from the germline V gene are SGHRS and YFSETQ. The CDR3 totals 15 residues. Trimming removed 2 bases from V and 3 bases from J; junction bases left unmatched: 6. CDR3 sequence reads: CASSLAGGFDYGYTF. The DNA of the CDR3 is TGCGCCAGCAGCTTAGCAGGGGGCTTCGACTATGGCTACACCTTC.

The chain uses TRBV27 and TRBJ1-1, with D unclear. The CDR3 is made up of 17 amino acids. Trimming took 3 bases from V and 0 from J, leaving 17 bases between them. The germline V gene encodes CDR1 MNHEY and CDR2 SMNVEV (reference sequence). CDR3 DNA: TGTGCCAGCAGTTTTGTAAGCGGGTCGCACCTGAACACTGAAGCTTTCTTT. Translation gives CASSFVSGSHLNTEAFF.

The chain links TRBV21-1 to TRBJ1-2; TRBD1 reflects the table's D call only, with no check against the DNA. TRBV21-1 is annotated as a pseudogene. The CDR3 runs to 15 residues. CDR3 DNA sequence: TGTGCCAGCAGCAACGGGGACAGCCGGTACTATGGCTACACCTTC. Protein sequence: CASSNGDSRYYGYTF.

V and J are TRBV5-1 and TRBJ1-1; D might be TRBD1 (5 bases). Germline V gene lookup returns CDR1 SGHRS and CDR2 YFSETQ. Trimming took off 4 bases at V and 4 bases at J, with 17 bases between the two ends. This CDR3 has 15 residues. The CDR3 loop reads CASSQTGGGLTEAFF. The CDR3 coding sequence is TGCGCCAGCAGCCAAACGGGGGGTGGCCTCACTGAAGCTTTCTTT. Complete variable domain (other parts from reference TRBV5-1 and TRBJ1-1): KAGVTQTPRYLIKTRGQQVTLSCSPISGHRSVSWYQQTPGQGLQFLFEYFSETQRNKGNFPGRFSGRQFSNSRSEMNVSTLELGDSALYLCASSQTGGGLTEAFFGQGTRLTVV.

The V call is TRBV10-3, the J call TRBJ2-1; D unclear. The CDR3 loop spans 16 amino acids. CDR1 and CDR2 (germline): ENHRY, SYGVKD. V was pared by 3 bases and J by 8 bases, with 20 bases between. This chain's CDR3 is CAISEVKEIGRDEQFF. The CDR3 DNA sequence: TGTGCCATCAGTGAAGTCAAGGAGATCGGTAGGGATGAGCAGTTCTTC.